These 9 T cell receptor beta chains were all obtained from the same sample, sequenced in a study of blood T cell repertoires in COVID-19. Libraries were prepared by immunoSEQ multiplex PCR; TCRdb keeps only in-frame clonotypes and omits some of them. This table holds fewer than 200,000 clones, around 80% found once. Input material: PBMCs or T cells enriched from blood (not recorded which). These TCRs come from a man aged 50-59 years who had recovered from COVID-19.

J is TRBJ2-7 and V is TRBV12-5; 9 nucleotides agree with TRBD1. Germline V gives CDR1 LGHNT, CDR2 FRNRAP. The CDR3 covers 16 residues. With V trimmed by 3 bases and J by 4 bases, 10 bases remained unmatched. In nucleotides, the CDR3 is TGTGCTAGTGGTTTTCAACCGGGACAGGGCCCTTACGAGCAGTACTTC. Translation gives CASGFQPGQGPYEQYF. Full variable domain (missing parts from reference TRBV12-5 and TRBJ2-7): DARVTQTPRHKVTEMGQEVTMRCQPILGHNTVFWYRQTMMQGLELLAYFRNRAPLDDSGMPKDRFSAEMPDATLATLKIQPSEPRDSAVYFCASGFQPGQGPYEQYFGPGTRLTVT.

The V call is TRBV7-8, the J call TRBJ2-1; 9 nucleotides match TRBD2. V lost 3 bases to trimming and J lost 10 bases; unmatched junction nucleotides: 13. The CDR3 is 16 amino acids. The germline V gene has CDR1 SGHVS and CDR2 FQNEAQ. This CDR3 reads CASSFPLAGPPQEQFF. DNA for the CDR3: TGTGCCAGCAGCTTTCCTCTAGCGGGGCCCCCTCAGGAGCAGTTCTTC.

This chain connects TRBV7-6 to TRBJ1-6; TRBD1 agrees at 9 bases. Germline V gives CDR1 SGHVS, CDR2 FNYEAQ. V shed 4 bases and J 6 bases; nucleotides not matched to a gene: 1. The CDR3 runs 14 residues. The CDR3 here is CASSSDRGNSPLHF. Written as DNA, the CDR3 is TGTGCCAGCAGCTCGGACAGGGGTAATTCACCCCTCCACTTT. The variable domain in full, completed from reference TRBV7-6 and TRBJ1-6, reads GAGVSQSPRYKVTKRGQDVALRCDPISGHVSLYWYRQALGQGPEFLTYFNYEAQQDKSGLPNDRFSAERPEGSISTLTIQRTEQRDSAMYRCASSSDRGNSPLHFGNGTRLTVT.

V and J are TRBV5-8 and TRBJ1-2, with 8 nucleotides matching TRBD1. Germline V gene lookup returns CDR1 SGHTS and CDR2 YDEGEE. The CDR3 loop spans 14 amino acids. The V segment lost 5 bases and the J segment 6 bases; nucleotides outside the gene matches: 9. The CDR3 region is CASRILDRVDGYTF. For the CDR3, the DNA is TGTGCCAGCAGGATACTGGACAGGGTAGATGGCTACACCTTC.

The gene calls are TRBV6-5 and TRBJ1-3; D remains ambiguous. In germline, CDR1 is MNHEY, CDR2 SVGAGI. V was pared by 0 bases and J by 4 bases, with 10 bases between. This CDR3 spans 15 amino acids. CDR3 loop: CASSYSGFPGNTIYF. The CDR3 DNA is TGTGCCAGCAGTTACTCCGGGTTTCCCGGAAACACCATATATTTT.

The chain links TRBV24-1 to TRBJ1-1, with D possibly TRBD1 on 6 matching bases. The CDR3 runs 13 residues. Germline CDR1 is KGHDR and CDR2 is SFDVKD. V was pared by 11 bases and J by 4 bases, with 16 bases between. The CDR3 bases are TGTGCCAAGGGGGGGGTGACCCCCACTGAAGCTTTCTTT. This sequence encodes CAKGGVTPTEAFF.

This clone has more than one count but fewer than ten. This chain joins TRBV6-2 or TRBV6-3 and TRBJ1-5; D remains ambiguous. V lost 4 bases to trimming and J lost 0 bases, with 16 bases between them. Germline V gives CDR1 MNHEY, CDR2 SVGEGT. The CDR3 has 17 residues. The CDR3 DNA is TGTGCCAGCAGTTTCGGGGTCAGACTGAATAGCAATCAGCCCCAGCATTTT. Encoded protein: CASSFGVRLNSNQPQHF.

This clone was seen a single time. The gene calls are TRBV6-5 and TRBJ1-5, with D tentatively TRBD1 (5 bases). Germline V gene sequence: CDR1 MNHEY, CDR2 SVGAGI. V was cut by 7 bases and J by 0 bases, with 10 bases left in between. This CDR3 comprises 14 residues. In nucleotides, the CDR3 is TGTGCCAGCAATAGGGGTTATAGCAATCAGCCCCAGCATTTT. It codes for CASNRGYSNQPQHF.

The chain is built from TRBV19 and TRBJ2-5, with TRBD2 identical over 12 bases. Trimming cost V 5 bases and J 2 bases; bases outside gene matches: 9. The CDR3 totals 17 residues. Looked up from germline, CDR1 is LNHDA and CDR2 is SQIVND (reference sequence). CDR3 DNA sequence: TGTGCCAGTAGTCTCGGACTAGCGGGGCTCACACAAGAGACCCAGTACTTC. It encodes CASSLGLAGLTQETQYF. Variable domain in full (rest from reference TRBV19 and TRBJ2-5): DGGITQSPKYLFRKEGQNVTLSCEQNLNHDAMYWYRQDPGQGLRLIYYSQIVNDFQKGDIAEGYSVSREKKESFPLTVTSAQKNPTAFYLCASSLGLAGLTQETQYFGPGTRLLVL.